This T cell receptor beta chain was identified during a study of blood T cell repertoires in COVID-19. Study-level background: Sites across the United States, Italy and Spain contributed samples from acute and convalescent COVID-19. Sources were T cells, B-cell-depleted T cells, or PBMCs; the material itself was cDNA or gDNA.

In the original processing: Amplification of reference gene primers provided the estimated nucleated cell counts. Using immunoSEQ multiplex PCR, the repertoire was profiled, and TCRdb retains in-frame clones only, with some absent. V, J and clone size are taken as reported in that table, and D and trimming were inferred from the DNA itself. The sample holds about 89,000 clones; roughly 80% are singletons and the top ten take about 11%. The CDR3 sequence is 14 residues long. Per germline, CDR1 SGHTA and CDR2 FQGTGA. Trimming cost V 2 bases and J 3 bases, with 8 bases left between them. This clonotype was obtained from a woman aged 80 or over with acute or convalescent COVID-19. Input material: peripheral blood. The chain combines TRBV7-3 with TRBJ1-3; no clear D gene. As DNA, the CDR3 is TGTGCCAGCAGCTTATCCGGAGATGGAAACACCATATATTTT. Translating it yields CASSLSGDGNTIYF.